The next 27 T cell receptor beta chains were all read from a single sample in a study of radiotherapy plus CTLA-4 blockade in lung cancer. Clones were read by immunoSEQ multiplex PCR, and TCRdb kept only the in-frame ones, dropping some. The repertoire has more than 90,000 clones, 70% to 85% of them found once; the top ten carry about 3.3%. The material sequenced was peripheral blood, taken from a patient treated with radiotherapy plus ipilimumab. Source of these receptors: a human donor with non-small cell lung cancer that progressed on radiotherapy plus ipilimumab. Some clones in this sample may be carry-over from other donors' samples.

The chain links TRBV4-2 to TRBJ2-5, with D possibly being TRBD1 (6 bases). The J call may not be correct, given that the DNA end is closer to TRBJ2-7. This CDR3 contains 14 residues. Germline V gene lookup returns CDR1 LGHNA and CDR2 YNFKEQ. CDR3 residues: CASSLTTGPYEQYF. CDR3 DNA: TGTGCCAGCAGCCTCACAACAGGGCCCTACGAGCAGTACTTC.

The chain joins TRBV19 to TRBJ1-5; 8 bases fit TRBD1. Losses at the gene ends were 5 bases for V and 3 bases for J; bases not matched to a gene: 9. The CDR3 loop spans 16 amino acids. CDR1 and CDR2 from the germline V gene are LNHDA and SQIVND (reference sequence). The CDR3 sequence is CASSPGQGWSNQPQHF. CDR3 DNA sequence: TGTGCCAGTAGTCCAGGACAGGGATGGTCCAATCAGCCCCAGCATTTT.

The V and J genes are TRBV7-9 and TRBJ1-4, with unresolved D. CDR3 length equals 15 residues. Looked up from germline, CDR1 is SEHNR and CDR2 is FQNEAQ (reference sequence). Trimming cost V 3 bases and J 7 bases, with 15 bases left between them. The CDR3 sequence: CASSLPGAAGEKLFF. CDR3 bases: TGTGCCAGCAGCTTGCCGGGTGCCGCGGGTGAAAAACTGTTTTTT.

The genes are TRBV4-3 and TRBJ1-2; the D gene is possibly TRBD1 (6 bases). Deletions cut 0 bases from V and 4 bases from J, with 12 bases between. CDR3 length: 15 residues. Germline CDR1 is LGHNA and CDR2 is YSLEER. Here the CDR3 reads CASSQDVGRGYGYTF. The CDR3 bases are TGCGCCAGCAGCCAAGACGTAGGCAGGGGCTATGGCTACACCTTC.

V and J are TRBV28 and TRBJ2-3, with D possibly called TRBD1 or TRBD2 (5 bases each). The CDR3 runs 13 residues. CDR1 MDHEN and CDR2 SYDVKM come from the germline V gene. V shed 8 bases and J shed 3 bases, with 12 bases lying between them. CDR3 sequence reads: CASRDLVTDTQYF. The CDR3 region has the DNA TGTGCCAGCCGGGACCTGGTAACAGATACGCAGTATTTT.

This chain links TRBV6-1 with TRBJ2-7, with D possibly TRBD1 on 6 matching bases. Trimming pared 4 bases from V and 0 bases from J, leaving 13 bases between. The CDR3 runs to 15 residues. From germline, CDR1 is MNHNS and CDR2 SASEGT. The CDR3 loop is CASSVQGQSSYEQYF. The CDR3 DNA reads as TGTGCCAGCAGTGTCCAAGGACAGTCCTCCTACGAGCAGTACTTC.

The V call is TRBV10-1, the J call TRBJ1-1; D is uncertain. CDR3 length: 14 residues. Trimming cost V 2 bases and J 0 bases, with 7 bases left between them. Germline V CDR1 and CDR2: WNHNN, SYGVQD (reference sequence). This CDR3 is CASSETVMNTEAFF. The CDR3 DNA reads as TGCGCCAGCAGTGAGACCGTTATGAACACTGAAGCTTTCTTT.

This chain connects TRBV4-3 to TRBJ2-2; D may be TRBD2 (7 bases). Trimming took 0 bases from V and 2 from J, leaving 13 bases between them. This CDR3 contains 17 residues. Germline CDR1 reads LGHNA; CDR2 reads YSLEER. The CDR3 protein is CASSQDTWGGNTGELFF. The CDR3 DNA reads as TGCGCCAGCAGCCAAGATACGTGGGGGGGCAACACCGGGGAGCTGTTTTTT.

The J gene is TRBJ1-1, the V gene TRBV7-3; D is ambiguous. Germline lookup yields CDR1 SGHTA and CDR2 FQGTGA. There are 13 residues in the CDR3. V was cut by 2 bases and J by 1 base, with 5 bases left in between. CDR3 sequence reads: CASSLDRNTEAFF. The DNA of the CDR3 is TGTGCCAGCAGCTTAGACCGGAACACTGAAGCTTTCTTT.

The rearrangement joins TRBV6-6 to TRBJ1-1; the D is unclear. Per germline, CDR1 MNHNY and CDR2 SVGAGI (reference sequence). V was shortened by 3 bases and J by 11 bases, with 19 bases between the two germline ends. The CDR3 is made up of 14 amino acids. In nucleotides, the CDR3 is TGTGCCAGCAGTTATGGGGTAGAGAGCACCGATGCTTTCTTT. It translates to CASSYGVESTDAFF.

V gene TRBV15 combines with J gene TRBJ2-3; D may be TRBD2 (6 bases). V was cut by 5 bases and J by 0 bases, with 15 bases left in between. Germline V CDR1 and CDR2: LNHNV, YYDKDF (reference sequence). This CDR3 spans 16 amino acids. The CDR3 region has the DNA TGTGCCACCAGCGTCCGTATTCGGGGGAGCACAGATACGCAGTATTTT. Protein: CATSVRIRGSTDTQYF.

CDR3 sequence: CASSVGPSRSTYEQYF. The CDR3 nucleotides read TGTGCCAGCAGCGTAGGCCCCAGTAGAAGTACCTACGAGCAGTACTTC. The chain is built from TRBV9 and TRBJ2-7; D is unresolved. Trimming removed 0 bases from V and 2 bases from J, with 15 bases in between. CDR3 length: 16 residues. Germline CDR1 and CDR2: SGDLS and YYNGEE.

This chain connects TRBV7-6 to TRBJ2-5; D unresolved. Germline assignment: CDR1 SGHVS and CDR2 FNYEAQ. CDR3 length equals 13 residues. V dropped 1 base and J dropped 3 bases, with 6 bases sitting between them. The CDR3 region has the DNA TGTGCCAGCAGCTTAGGGGGAAAAGAGACCCAGTACTTC. This codes for CASSLGGKETQYF.

V usage is TRBV7-3 and J usage is TRBJ2-3, with 9 bases fitting TRBD2. The CDR3 length is 19 residues. The germline gives CDR1 SGHTA, CDR2 FQGTGA. The trim removed 5 bases at V and 1 base at J, leaving 16 bases unmatched. The CDR3 region has the DNA TGTGCCAGCAGCCCCCGCGGGGGGGGAAGGGGACTAGGCACAGATACGCAGTATTTT. Its protein product is CASSPRGGGRGLGTDTQYF. Full variable domain (rest looked up from reference TRBV7-3 and TRBJ2-3): GAGVSQTPSNKVTEKGKYVELRCDPISGHTALYWYRQSLGQGPEFLIYFQGTGAADDSGLPNDRFFAVRPEGSVSTLKIQRTERGDSAVYLCASSPRGGGRGLGTDTQYFGPGTRLTVL.

The chain uses TRBV6-1 and TRBJ1-2, with D possibly TRBD1 on 5 matching bases. This CDR3 comprises 18 residues. Trimming took 8 bases from V and 0 from J, leaving 25 bases between them. Per the germline V gene, CDR1 is MNHNS and CDR2 is SASEGT. Written as DNA, the CDR3 is TGTGCCAGCCGTGGACATACTAGGGAGGCCTTGGCTAACTATGGCTACACCTTC. The encoded protein is CASRGHTREALANYGYTF.

This clone occurred once. The rearrangement uses TRBV5-4 and TRBJ1-1, with 7 bases matching TRBD1. V dropped 4 bases and J dropped 5; count of bases not matched to a gene: 8. Germline V gene lookup returns CDR1 SGHNT and CDR2 YYREEE (reference sequence). The CDR3 length is 14 residues. The CDR3 loop is CASSTQGYRTEAFF. CDR3 DNA sequence: TGTGCCAGCAGCACACAGGGGTACAGGACTGAAGCTTTCTTT.

This sequence joins TRBV27 and TRBJ1-6; D uncertain. Trimming took 5 bases from V and 6 from J, leaving 14 bases between them. Germline CDR1 and CDR2: MNHEY and SMNVEV (reference sequence). This CDR3 comprises 15 residues. CDR3: CASSPEEGFNSPLHF. CDR3 sequence (DNA): TGTGCCAGCAGTCCCGAAGAGGGTTTTAATTCACCCCTCCACTTT.

The chain joins TRBV18 to TRBJ1-1; no reliable D call. CDR1 KGHSH and CDR2 LQKENI come from the germline V gene. The length of the CDR3 is 14 residues. Deletions cut 3 bases from V and 0 bases from J, with 8 bases between. The CDR3 nucleotides are TGTGCCAGCTCACCGGTGCGACTGAACACTGAAGCTTTCTTT. Translated: CASSPVRLNTEAFF.

This rearrangement joins TRBV5-1 to TRBJ2-7; D call uncertain. CDR3 length: 12 amino acids. CDR1 SGHRS and CDR2 YFSETQ come from the germline V gene. V gave up 3 bases and J gave up 3 bases, with 7 bases separating them. DNA for the CDR3: TGCGCCAGCAGCTCCCTAGGCTACGAGCAGTACTTC. This codes for CASSSLGYEQYF.

The rearrangement uses TRBV2 and TRBJ1-2; 8 nucleotides agree with TRBD1. The germline CDR1 and CDR2 sequences are SNHLY and FYNNEI. This CDR3 is 14 amino acids long. The ends lost 8 bases at V and 7 bases at J; junction bases unmatched: 12. CDR3 sequence: CASVTGGPQGGYTF. CDR3 bases: TGTGCCAGCGTAACAGGGGGACCCCAGGGTGGCTACACCTTC.

The chain uses TRBV2 and TRBJ2-5; weak D call: TRBD1 (5 bases). Germline-derived CDR1 and CDR2 are SNHLY and FYNNEI. The length of the CDR3 is 13 residues. Trimming stripped 3 bases from V and 1 base from J, with 6 bases between. CDR3 coding DNA: TGTGCCAGCAGTGATGACAGCCAAGAGACCCAGTACTTC. This codes for CASSDDSQETQYF.

The J gene is TRBJ2-2, the V gene TRBV9; D not resolved. From germline, CDR1 is SGDLS and CDR2 YYNGEE. CDR3 length: 16 amino acids. V was clipped by 0 bases and J by 0 bases, with 9 bases between them. The CDR3 DNA reads as TGTGCCAGCAGCGTAGGGCCAGCGACGAACACCGGGGAGCTGTTTTTT. Amino acids: CASSVGPATNTGELFF.

This chain links TRBV18 with TRBJ1-2; possible D gene TRBD1, 5 bases. With 6 bases removed from V and 4 bases from J, the gap between germline ends came to 12 bases. CDR1 is KGHSH and CDR2 is LQKENI in the germline V gene. The CDR3 totals 13 residues. This chain's CDR3 is CASSRDGIYGYTF. CDR3 DNA: TGTGCCAGCTCCAGGGACGGCATCTATGGCTACACCTTC.

The CDR3 protein is CASSPFPRGADGYTF. CDR3 bases: TGCGCCAGCAGCCCCTTCCCCCGGGGGGCCGACGGCTACACCTTC. The V gene is TRBV5-1, the J gene TRBJ1-2; the D gene is possibly TRBD1 (6 bases). Germline loops: CDR1 SGHRS, CDR2 YFSETQ. V was shortened by 4 bases and J by 8 bases, with 21 bases between the two germline ends. The CDR3 runs 15 residues.

This rearrangement joins TRBV18 to TRBJ2-3, with D possibly matching TRBD2 (5 bases). The CDR3 runs to 15 residues. The V and J ends lost 3 bases and 5 bases respectively, with 15 bases between them. CDR1 KGHSH and CDR2 LQKENI come from the germline V gene. CDR3 coding DNA: TGTGCCAGCTCACCGAGGGCGGATTTCGGAGATACGCAGTATTTT. As protein: CASSPRADFGDTQYF.

The chain recombines TRBV5-1 with TRBJ1-6; D not resolved. Germline V lookup: CDR1 SGHRS, CDR2 YFSETQ. This CDR3 has 17 residues. The V end was cut by 0 bases, the J end by 0 bases, with 10 bases between. The CDR3 is CASSLARGDSYNSPLHF. CDR3 bases: TGCGCCAGCAGCTTGGCCCGCGGGGACTCCTATAATTCACCCCTCCACTTT.

The chain joins TRBV5-1 to TRBJ2-5, with 7 bases identical to TRBD1. Losses at the gene ends were 9 bases for V and 1 base for J; bases not matched to a gene: 6. Germline V CDR1 and CDR2: SGHRS, YFSETQ. The CDR3 contains 13 residues. CDR3 DNA: TGCGCCACTTCGTGGGACAGCCAAGAGACCCAGTACTTC. Residues: CATSWDSQETQYF.